This T cell receptor (beta chain) emerged from a study of blood T cell repertoires in COVID-19. On the study more broadly: T cells, B-cell-depleted T cells, or PBMCs supplied cDNA or gDNA.

Germline assignment: CDR1 SGHVS and CDR2 FNYEAQ. The V and J ends lost 2 bases and 5 bases, in that order; junction bases with no gene match: 12. CDR3 length: 17 amino acids. Method: immunoSEQ multiplex PCR; TCRdb's copy keeps in-frame clones and lacks some. Seen here are roughly 120,000 clones, 75% to 90% observed once, and the top ten hold roughly 8.2%. The rearrangement links TRBV7-6 to TRBJ2-5; 9 positions match TRBD2. This clonotype was sampled from a human donor in a cohort sampled during active COVID-19. The sequenced material came from peripheral blood. The DNA for the CDR3 is TGTGCCAGCAGCTTAAATGTAGCGGGAGTGACGGGGGAGACCCAGTACTTC. It translates to CASSLNVAGVTGETQYF.